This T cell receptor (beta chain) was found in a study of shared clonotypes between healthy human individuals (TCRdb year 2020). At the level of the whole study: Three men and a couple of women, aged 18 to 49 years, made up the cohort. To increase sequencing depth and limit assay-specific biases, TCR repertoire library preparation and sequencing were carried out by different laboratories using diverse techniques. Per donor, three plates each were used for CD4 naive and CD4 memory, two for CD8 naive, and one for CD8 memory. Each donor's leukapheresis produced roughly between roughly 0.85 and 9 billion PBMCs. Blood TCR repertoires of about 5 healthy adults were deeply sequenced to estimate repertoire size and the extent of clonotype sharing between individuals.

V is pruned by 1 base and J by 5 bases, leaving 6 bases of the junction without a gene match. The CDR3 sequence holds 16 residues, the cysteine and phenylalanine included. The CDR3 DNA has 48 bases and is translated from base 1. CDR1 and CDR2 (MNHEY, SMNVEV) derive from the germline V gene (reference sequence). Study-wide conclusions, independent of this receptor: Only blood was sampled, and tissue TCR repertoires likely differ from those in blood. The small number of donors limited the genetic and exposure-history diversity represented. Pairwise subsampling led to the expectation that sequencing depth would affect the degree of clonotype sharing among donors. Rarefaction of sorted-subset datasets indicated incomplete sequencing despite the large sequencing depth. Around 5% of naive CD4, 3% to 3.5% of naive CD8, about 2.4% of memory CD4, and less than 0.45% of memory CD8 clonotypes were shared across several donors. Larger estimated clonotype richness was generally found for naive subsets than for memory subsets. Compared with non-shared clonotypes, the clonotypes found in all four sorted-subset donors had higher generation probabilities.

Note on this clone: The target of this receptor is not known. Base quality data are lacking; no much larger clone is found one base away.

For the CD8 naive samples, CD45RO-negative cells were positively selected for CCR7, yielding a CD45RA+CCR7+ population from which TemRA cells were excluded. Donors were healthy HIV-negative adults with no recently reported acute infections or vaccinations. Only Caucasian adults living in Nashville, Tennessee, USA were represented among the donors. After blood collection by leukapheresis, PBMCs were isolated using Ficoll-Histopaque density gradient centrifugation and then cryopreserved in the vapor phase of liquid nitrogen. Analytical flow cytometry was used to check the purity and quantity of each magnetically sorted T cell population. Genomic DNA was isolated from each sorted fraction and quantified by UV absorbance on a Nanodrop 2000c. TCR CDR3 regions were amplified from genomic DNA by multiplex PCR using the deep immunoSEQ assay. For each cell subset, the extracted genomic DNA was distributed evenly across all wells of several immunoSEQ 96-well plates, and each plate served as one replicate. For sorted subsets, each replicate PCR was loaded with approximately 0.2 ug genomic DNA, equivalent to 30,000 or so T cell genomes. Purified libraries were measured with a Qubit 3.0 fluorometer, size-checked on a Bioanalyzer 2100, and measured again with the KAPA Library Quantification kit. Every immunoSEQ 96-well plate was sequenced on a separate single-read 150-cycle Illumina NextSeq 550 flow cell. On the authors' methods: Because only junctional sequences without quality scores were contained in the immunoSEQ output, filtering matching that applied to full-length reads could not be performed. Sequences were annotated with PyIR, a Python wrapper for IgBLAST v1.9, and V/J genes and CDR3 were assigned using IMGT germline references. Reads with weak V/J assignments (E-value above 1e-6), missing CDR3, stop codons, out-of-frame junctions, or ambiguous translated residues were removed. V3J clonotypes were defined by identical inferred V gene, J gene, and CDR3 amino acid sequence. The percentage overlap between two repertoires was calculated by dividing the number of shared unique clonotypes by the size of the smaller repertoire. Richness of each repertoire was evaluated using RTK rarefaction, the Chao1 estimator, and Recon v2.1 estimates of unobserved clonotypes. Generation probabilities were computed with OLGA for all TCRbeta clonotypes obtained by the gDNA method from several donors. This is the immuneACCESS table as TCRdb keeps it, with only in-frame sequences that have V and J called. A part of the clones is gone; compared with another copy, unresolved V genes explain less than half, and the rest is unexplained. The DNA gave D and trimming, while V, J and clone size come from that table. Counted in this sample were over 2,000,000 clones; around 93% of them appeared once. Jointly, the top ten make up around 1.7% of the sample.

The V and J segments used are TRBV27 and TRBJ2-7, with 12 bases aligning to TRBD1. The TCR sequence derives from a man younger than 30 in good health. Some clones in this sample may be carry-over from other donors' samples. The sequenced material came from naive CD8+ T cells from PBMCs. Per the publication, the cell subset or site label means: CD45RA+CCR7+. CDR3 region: CASSLLRDRGRHEQYF. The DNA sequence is TGTGCCAGCAGTTTATTGCGGGACAGGGGGCGCCACGAGCAGTACTTC.